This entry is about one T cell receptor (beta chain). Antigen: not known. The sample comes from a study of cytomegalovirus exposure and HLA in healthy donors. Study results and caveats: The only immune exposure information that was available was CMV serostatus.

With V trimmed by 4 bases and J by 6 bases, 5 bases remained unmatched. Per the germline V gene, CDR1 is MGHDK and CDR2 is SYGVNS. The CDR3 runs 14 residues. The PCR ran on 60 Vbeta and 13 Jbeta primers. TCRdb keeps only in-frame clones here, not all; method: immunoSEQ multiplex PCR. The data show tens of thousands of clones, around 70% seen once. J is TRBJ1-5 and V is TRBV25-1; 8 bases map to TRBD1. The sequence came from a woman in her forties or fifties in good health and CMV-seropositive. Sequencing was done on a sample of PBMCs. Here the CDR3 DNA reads TGTGCCAGCAGTGGAGGACAGGGAGGTCAGCCCCAGCATTTT. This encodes CASSGGQGGQPQHF.